What follows are 26 T cell receptor beta chains derived from one specimen sequenced in a study of CD4 T cells in relation to SARS-CoV-2 and coronaviruses. The unexposed donors gave CD4+ T cells in about 2011-2019, prior to COVID-19. CD4+ T cells were isolated from the cells after around 10 days of culture. These receptors lack a known antigen. The data were produced by immunoSEQ multiplex PCR, yet TCRdb's version contains in-frame clones alone and is incomplete. The sample has some 16,000 clones, about 78% seen once; the top ten hold nearly 10%. Sequences were obtained from CD4+ T cells from PBMCs, cultured in vitro. The receptor set was obtained from a human donor in good health.

CDR3 in DNA: TGTGCCTGGAGTGGGGGTCGAGCAACCTATTACGAGCAGTACTTC. Its protein is CAWSGGRATYYEQYF. The chain combines TRBV30 with TRBJ2-7; D is unclear. In germline, CDR1 is GTSNPN, CDR2 SVGIG (reference sequence). CDR3 length: 15 amino acids. With 1 base removed from V and 4 bases from J, the gap between germline ends came to 17 bases.

The chain joins TRBV27 to TRBJ1-2; D remains ambiguous. The CDR3 runs to 14 residues. Germline assignment: CDR1 MNHEY and CDR2 SMNVEV (reference sequence). V lost 6 bases to trimming and J lost 4 bases, with 15 bases between them. DNA of the CDR3: TGTGCCAGCAGAAATCCCGGGAGGGCCTATGGCTACACCTTC. Amino acids: CASRNPGRAYGYTF.

The chain is built from TRBV12-3 or TRBV12-4 and TRBJ2-5; D not resolved. The CDR3 spans 12 residues. V was clipped by 3 bases and J by 2 bases, with 4 bases between them. CDR3 loop: CASSLRQETQYF. Here the CDR3 DNA reads TGTGCCAGCAGTTTGCGGCAAGAGACCCAGTACTTC.

The chain employs TRBV18 and TRBJ1-6, with D hard to call. CDR1 and CDR2 from the germline V gene are KGHSH and LQKENI. V shed 3 bases and J shed 5 bases, with 2 bases lying between them. The length of the CDR3 is 12 residues. For the CDR3, the DNA is TGTGCCAGCTCACCCGATAATTCACCCCTCCACTTT. Translation: CASSPDNSPLHF.

This CDR3 reads CASSSTGTSGNTGELFF. The CDR3 region has the DNA TGTGCCAGTAGTAGTACCGGGACTAGCGGTAACACCGGGGAGCTGTTTTTT. The rearrangement joins TRBV19 to TRBJ2-2, with 11 bases fitting TRBD2. This CDR3 has 17 amino acids. In germline, CDR1 is LNHDA, CDR2 SQIVND (reference sequence). V was pared by 4 bases and J by 2 bases, with 6 bases of the junction left unmatched.

The chain couples TRBV5-1 to TRBJ1-1; 10 bases agree with TRBD1. The CDR3 covers 16 residues. V was pared by 4 bases and J by 0 bases, with 6 bases of the junction left unmatched. Germline CDR1 reads SGHRS; CDR2 reads YFSETQ. The CDR3 is CASSPGQGGMNTEAFF. CDR3 in DNA: TGCGCCAGCAGCCCCGGACAGGGGGGTATGAACACTGAAGCTTTCTTT.

This clone was picked up a small number of times. The chain is built from TRBV3-1 (or the pseudogene TRBV3-2) and TRBJ1-3; D unclear. V lost 1 base and J 0 bases, leaving 4 bases between the germline ends. The length of the CDR3 is 14 residues. In germline, CDR1 is LGHDT, CDR2 YNNKEL (reference sequence). Here the CDR3 DNA reads TGTGCCAGCAGCCAAGGTGTCTCTGGAAACACCATATATTTT. Amino acids: CASSQGVSGNTIYF.

The chain recombines TRBV10-3 with TRBJ2-1, with 8 bases identical to TRBD1. CDR3 length: 20 amino acids. From germline, CDR1 is ENHRY and CDR2 SYGVKD. Trimming took 5 bases from V and 0 from J; bases not matched to a gene: 18. CDR3 bases: TGTGCCATCAGTCCCGGGGACAGGTCCGTATTCGGGAGCTCCTACAATGAGCAGTTCTTC. Encoded protein: CAISPGDRSVFGSSYNEQFF.

The chain recombines TRBV7-9 with TRBJ2-7; weak D call: TRBD2 (6 bases). V was shortened by 1 base and J by 2 bases, with 15 bases between the two germline ends. Germline V lookup: CDR1 SEHNR, CDR2 FQNEAQ (reference sequence). The CDR3 has 16 residues. The CDR3 DNA is TGTGCCAGCAGCTTAGTTCTCGTCGGGAGTCCCTACGAGCAGTACTTC. It translates to CASSLVLVGSPYEQYF.

J is TRBJ2-1 and V is TRBV7-6; 9 nucleotides match TRBD1. Germline V gene sequence: CDR1 SGHVS, CDR2 FNYEAQ. J lost 4 bases, V lost 4 bases, and 8 bases had no gene match. The CDR3 totals 16 residues. This chain's CDR3 is CASSSTGGVRYNEQFF. CDR3 nucleotides: TGTGCCAGCAGCTCAACAGGGGGCGTTAGATACAATGAGCAGTTCTTC.

This clone has a handful of counts. The chain employs TRBV7-8 and TRBJ1-3, with 7 nucleotides matching TRBD1. The V segment lost 4 bases and the J segment 4 bases; nucleotides outside the gene matches: 13. The CDR3 runs 17 residues. Germline loops: CDR1 SGHVS, CDR2 FQNEAQ. The CDR3, as DNA: TGTGCCAGCAGCTCCCTTCCGGCACAGGGGTTGGGAAACACCATATATTTT. Protein sequence: CASSSLPAQGLGNTIYF.

The V call is TRBV10-3, the J call TRBJ1-5; D is perhaps TRBD1 (5 bases). CDR3 length: 15 residues. The V end was cut by 0 bases, the J end by 6 bases, with 12 bases between. Germline CDR1 is ENHRY and CDR2 is SYGVKD. The DNA of the CDR3 is TGTGCCATCAGTGAGTCGCGGGGGAATGGTCAGCCCCAGCATTTT. Translation gives CAISESRGNGQPQHF.

The V and J genes are TRBV2 and TRBJ1-3; D remains unclear. The CDR3 loop spans 14 amino acids. CDR1 is SNHLY and CDR2 is FYNNEI in the germline V gene. V lost 2 bases, J lost 7 bases, and 12 bases lay in between. The CDR3 loop is CASSETGFRNTIYF. For the CDR3, the DNA is TGTGCCAGCAGTGAAACCGGATTTAGGAACACCATATATTTT.

V is TRBV2 and J is TRBJ2-2; 11 bases are a match to TRBD2. The V and J ends lost 5 bases and 7 bases, in that order; junction bases with no gene match: 12. The germline V gene encodes CDR1 SNHLY and CDR2 FYNNEI. The CDR3 is 17 amino acids. CDR3 region: CASSWSLAGANGGELFF. The CDR3 region has the DNA TGTGCCAGCAGTTGGTCACTAGCGGGAGCCAATGGCGGGGAGCTGTTTTTT.

V and J are TRBV19 and TRBJ1-1; D remains unclear. There are 14 residues in the CDR3. V lost 3 bases, J lost 0 bases, and 8 bases lay in between. Germline assignment: CDR1 LNHDA and CDR2 SQIVND (reference sequence). The CDR3 DNA reads TGTGCCAGTAGTATCTTCAGCCTGAACACTGAAGCTTTCTTT. Amino acids: CASSIFSLNTEAFF.

The rearrangement uses TRBV6-5 and TRBJ2-1, with 11 positions matching TRBD2. Germline trimming cut 0 bases from V and 7 bases from J; bases unmatched to any gene: 5. Germline CDR1 and CDR2: MNHEY and SVGAGI. The CDR3 has 16 amino acids. The CDR3 reads CASSYSLAGERNEQFF. The CDR3 DNA is TGTGCCAGCAGTTACTCACTAGCGGGAGAAAGGAATGAGCAGTTCTTC.

The V gene is TRBV5-1, the J gene TRBJ2-1; 7 nucleotides agree with TRBD1. Germline lookup yields CDR1 SGHRS and CDR2 YFSETQ. V lost 0 bases and J lost 14; bases outside the gene matches: 17. This CDR3 region has 16 residues. CDR3 sequence: CASSLEGARSRPQEFF. The CDR3, as DNA: TGCGCCAGCAGCTTGGAGGGGGCCAGGTCGAGACCCCAGGAGTTCTTC.

The chain uses TRBV29-1 and TRBJ2-5; 10 nucleotides agree with TRBD2. Germline-derived CDR1 and CDR2 are SQVTM and ANQGSEA. The CDR3 is made up of 17 amino acids. V lost 2 bases to trimming and J lost 3 bases; unmatched junction nucleotides: 12. Here the CDR3 DNA reads TGCAGCGTTGAATCGTCGGCTAGCGGGAGTTTAGAAGAGACCCAGTACTTC. It codes for CSVESSASGSLEETQYF.

This chain uses TRBV27 with TRBJ1-2; D is perhaps TRBD1 (6 bases). V was pared by 5 bases and J by 4 bases, with 20 bases between. The CDR3 extends over 16 amino acids. CDR1 is MNHEY and CDR2 is SMNVEV in the germline V gene (reference sequence). CDR3 in DNA: TGTGCCAGCAGTCACCCGTCGGACAGCCCGGGCTATGGCTACACCTTC. Amino acids: CASSHPSDSPGYGYTF.

The chain has TRBV19 and TRBJ1-5, with D perhaps TRBD1 (5 bases). CDR1 is LNHDA, CDR2 SQIVND, per germline (reference sequence). V lost 2 bases and J 4 bases, leaving 18 bases between the germline ends. The CDR3 loop spans 17 amino acids. For the CDR3, the DNA is TGTGCCAGTAGTATAAGTCGGGGGGTAGGAGGTAATCAGCCCCAGCATTTT. Amino acid sequence: CASSISRGVGGNQPQHF.

The genes are TRBV28 and TRBJ2-6; no clear D. This CDR3 region has 14 residues. Germline V gene sequence: CDR1 MDHEN, CDR2 SYDVKM. V was trimmed by 8 bases and J by 4 bases, leaving 12 bases between them. For the CDR3, the DNA is TGTGCCAGCTCCGACCTACCCGGGGCCAACGTCCTGACTTTC. Its translation is CASSDLPGANVLTF. Full variable domain (missing parts from reference TRBV28 and TRBJ2-6): DVKVTQSSRYLVKRTGEKVFLECVQDMDHENMFWYRQDPGLGLRLIYFSYDVKMKEKGDIPEGYSVSREKKERFSLILESASTNQTSMYLCASSDLPGANVLTFGAGSRLTVL.

The chain is built from TRBV29-1 and TRBJ1-1; unclear D gene. Germline CDR1 reads SQVTM; CDR2 reads ANQGSEA. V lost 7 bases to trimming and J lost 0 bases, with 12 bases between them. The CDR3 spans 13 residues. The CDR3 DNA follows: TGCAGCGCCCACCCCAGATTGAACACTGAAGCTTTCTTT. Amino acids: CSAHPRLNTEAFF. The full variable domain, its missing parts supplied by reference TRBV29-1 and TRBJ1-1, is SAVISQKPSRDICQRGTSLTIQCQVDSQVTMMFWYRQQPGQSLTLIATANQGSEATYESGFVIDKFPISRPNLTFSTLTVSNMSPEDSSIYLCSAHPRLNTEAFFGQGTRLTVV.

The chain links TRBV5-1 to TRBJ1-1; 9 bases agree with TRBD1. Germline CDR1 reads SGHRS; CDR2 reads YFSETQ. J was trimmed by 5 bases and V by 4 bases; bases with no gene match: 6. The CDR3 covers 14 residues. CDR3 DNA: TGCGCCAGCAGCAAACAGGGGGCCCAGACTGAAGCTTTCTTT. The encoded protein is CASSKQGAQTEAFF.

The rearrangement links TRBV12-5 to TRBJ2-5, with 12 bases fitting TRBD2. The CDR3 consists of 18 residues. V was clipped by 6 bases and J by 5 bases; unmatched bases: 16. CDR1 and CDR2 from the germline V gene are LGHNT and FRNRAP. For the CDR3, the DNA is TGTGCTAGTGGGGCGATATCAGATGGGACTAGCGGGCCTGAGACCCAGTACTTC. The encoded protein is CASGAISDGTSGPETQYF.

V usage is TRBV4-1 and J usage is TRBJ2-3; D gene uncertain. Trimming removed 2 bases from V and 4 bases from J, with 10 bases in between. Germline CDR1 MGHRA, CDR2 YSYEKL. The length of the CDR3 is 14 residues. As DNA, the CDR3 is TGCGCCAGCAGCCAACCAACATCCGCAGATACGCAGTATTTT. It encodes CASSQPTSADTQYF.

This chain links TRBV2 with TRBJ2-7, with 11 bases lining up with TRBD2. Losses at the gene ends were 6 bases for V and 7 bases for J; bases not matched to a gene: 5. This CDR3 is 13 amino acids long. The germline V gene encodes CDR1 SNHLY and CDR2 FYNNEI. This chain's CDR3 is CASSIAGGGEQYF. The CDR3 DNA is TGTGCCAGCAGCATAGCGGGAGGGGGTGAGCAGTACTTC.